These T cell receptor beta chains were read from a single sample in a study of control samples from healthy donors and cancer patients. The method was immunoSEQ multiplex PCR; TCRdb's version includes in-frame clones alone and lacks a portion of them. The top ten hold less than 3.5% of the sample, which has roughly 120,000 clones, 70% to 90% seen once. Sequenced sample: blood. Receptors were obtained from a man aged 40-50 years in good health. The CDR3 runs from the conserved cysteine through the conserved F or W. Fields, in order: V gene, D gene, J gene, clone size, CDR3 protein, CDR3 DNA. The D gene is left open where the match is weak. Size values are once, few and many counts, or a class for expanded clones, and some rows have none.

v_call: TRBV5-4
d_call: -
j_call: TRBJ2-6
clone_size: -
cdr3_aa: CASSTETGSGSGANVLTF
cdr3_nt: TGTGCCAGCAGCACAGAGACAGGTAGCGGCTCTGGGGCCAACGTCCTGACTTTC

v_call: TRBV4-1
d_call: -
j_call: TRBJ1-4
clone_size: -
cdr3_aa: CASSLRSGGYEKLFF
cdr3_nt: TGCGCCAGCAGCCTCCGATCGGGGGGATATGAAAAACTGTTTTTT

v_call: TRBV6-1
d_call: -
j_call: TRBJ1-6
clone_size: -
cdr3_aa: CASSESLSYNSPLHF
cdr3_nt: TGTGCCAGCAGTGAAAGTTTGTCCTATAATTCACCCCTCCACTTT

v_call: TRBV24-1
d_call: TRBD1
j_call: TRBJ2-5
clone_size: -
cdr3_aa: CATRRTGKETQYF
cdr3_nt: TGTGCCACCCGGAGGACAGGCAAAGAGACCCAGTACTTC

v_call: TRBV10-1
d_call: TRBD1
j_call: TRBJ1-6
clone_size: few
cdr3_aa: CASSGQGDSPLHF
cdr3_nt: TGCGCCAGCAGTGGGCAGGGGGATTCACCCCTCCACTTT

v_call: TRBV28
d_call: -
j_call: TRBJ2-3
clone_size: -
cdr3_aa: CASSSYPSGKADTQYF
cdr3_nt: TGTGCCAGCAGTTCCTACCCCTCCGGGAAGGCAGATACGCAGTATTTT

v_call: TRBV18
d_call: -
j_call: TRBJ2-2
clone_size: -
cdr3_aa: CASSPSPYTGELFF
cdr3_nt: TGTGCCAGCTCACCATCCCCCTACACCGGGGAGCTGTTTTTT

v_call: TRBV6-2/TRBV6-3
d_call: TRBD1
j_call: TRBJ1-2
clone_size: -
cdr3_aa: CASSYGQEVPGYTF
cdr3_nt: TGTGCCAGCAGTTACGGACAGGAGGTTCCTGGCTACACCTTC

v_call: TRBV2
d_call: -
j_call: TRBJ2-6
clone_size: -
cdr3_aa: CASTERGQSSGANVLTF
cdr3_nt: TGTGCCAGCACCGAACGGGGACAAAGCTCTGGGGCCAACGTCCTGACTTTC

v_call: TRBV30
d_call: TRBD2
j_call: TRBJ2-7
clone_size: -
cdr3_aa: CAWSVAGGSYEQYF
cdr3_nt: TGTGCCTGGAGTGTAGCGGGGGGATCCTACGAGCAGTACTTC

v_call: TRBV15
d_call: TRBD2
j_call: TRBJ2-1
clone_size: -
cdr3_aa: CATSSGLANNEQFF
cdr3_nt: TGTGCCACCAGCAGTGGACTAGCGAACAATGAGCAGTTCTTC

v_call: TRBV10-1
d_call: -
j_call: TRBJ2-3
clone_size: -
cdr3_aa: CASSAGFTDTQYF
cdr3_nt: TGCGCCAGCAGTGCCGGGTTCACAGATACGCAGTATTTT

v_call: TRBV27
d_call: -
j_call: TRBJ2-3
clone_size: -
cdr3_aa: CASSLAPGGADTQYF
cdr3_nt: TGTGCCAGCAGTTTAGCCCCAGGTGGGGCAGATACGCAGTATTTT

v_call: TRBV4-1
d_call: -
j_call: TRBJ2-1
clone_size: -
cdr3_aa: CASSPSWGTSYNEQFF
cdr3_nt: TGCGCCAGCAGCCCCTCCTGGGGGACCTCCTACAATGAGCAGTTCTTC

v_call: TRBV20-1
d_call: TRBD1
j_call: TRBJ1-2
clone_size: -
cdr3_aa: CSASAGQGPRSSGYTF
cdr3_nt: TGCAGTGCTAGTGCGGGACAGGGTCCCCGGTCGAGTGGCTACACCTTC

v_call: TRBV7-9
d_call: -
j_call: TRBJ2-1
clone_size: -
cdr3_aa: CASNTPQQNNEQFF
cdr3_nt: TGTGCCAGCAACACCCCCCAACAGAATAATGAGCAGTTCTTC

v_call: TRBV2
d_call: -
j_call: TRBJ1-2
clone_size: -
cdr3_aa: CASSALENYGYTF
cdr3_nt: TGTGCCAGCAGTGCCCTCGAAAACTATGGCTACACCTTC